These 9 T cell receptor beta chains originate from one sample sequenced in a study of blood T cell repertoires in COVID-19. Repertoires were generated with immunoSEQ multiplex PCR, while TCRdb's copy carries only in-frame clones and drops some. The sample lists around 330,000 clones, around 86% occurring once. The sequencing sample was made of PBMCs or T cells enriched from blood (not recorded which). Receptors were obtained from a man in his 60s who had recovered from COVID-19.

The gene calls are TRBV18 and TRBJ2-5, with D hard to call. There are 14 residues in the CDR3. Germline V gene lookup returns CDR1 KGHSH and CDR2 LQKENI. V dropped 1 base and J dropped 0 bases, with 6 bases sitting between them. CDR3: CASSPLQNQETQYF. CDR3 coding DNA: TGTGCCAGCTCACCACTACAGAACCAAGAGACCCAGTACTTC.

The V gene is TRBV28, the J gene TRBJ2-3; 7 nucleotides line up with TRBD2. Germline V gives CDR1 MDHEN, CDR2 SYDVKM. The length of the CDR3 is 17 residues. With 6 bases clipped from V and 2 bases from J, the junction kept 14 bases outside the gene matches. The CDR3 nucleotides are TGTGCCAGCAGCTCCCCCCTCGGAGCGGGATTCACAGATACGCAGTATTTT. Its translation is CASSSPLGAGFTDTQYF.

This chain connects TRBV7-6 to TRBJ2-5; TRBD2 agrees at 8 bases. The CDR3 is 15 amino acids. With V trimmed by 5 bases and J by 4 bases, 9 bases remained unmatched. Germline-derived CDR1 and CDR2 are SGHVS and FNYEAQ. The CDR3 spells CASSHRGRGGETQYF. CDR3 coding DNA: TGTGCCAGCAGCCATCGGGGCCGGGGGGGAGAGACCCAGTACTTC.

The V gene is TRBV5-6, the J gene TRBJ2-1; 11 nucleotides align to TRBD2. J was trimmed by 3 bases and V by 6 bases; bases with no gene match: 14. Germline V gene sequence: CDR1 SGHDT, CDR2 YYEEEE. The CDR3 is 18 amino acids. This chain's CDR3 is CASTMFIAGGPRYNEQFF. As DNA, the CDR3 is TGTGCCAGCACCATGTTTATAGCGGGAGGGCCACGCTACAATGAGCAGTTCTTC.

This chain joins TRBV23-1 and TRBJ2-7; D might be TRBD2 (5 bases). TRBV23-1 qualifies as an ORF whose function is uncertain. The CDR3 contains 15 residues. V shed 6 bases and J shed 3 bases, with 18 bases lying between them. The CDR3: CASSAPPAGDYEQYF. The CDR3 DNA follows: TGCGCCAGCAGCGCCCCGCCGGCGGGCGACTACGAGCAGTACTTC.

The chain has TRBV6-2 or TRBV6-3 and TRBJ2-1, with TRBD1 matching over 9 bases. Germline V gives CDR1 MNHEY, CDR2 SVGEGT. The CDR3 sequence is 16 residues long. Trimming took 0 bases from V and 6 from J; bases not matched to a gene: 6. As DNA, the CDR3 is TGTGCCAGCAGTTACTCCGGACAGGGGATTTTCAATGAGCAGTTCTTC. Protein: CASSYSGQGIFNEQFF.

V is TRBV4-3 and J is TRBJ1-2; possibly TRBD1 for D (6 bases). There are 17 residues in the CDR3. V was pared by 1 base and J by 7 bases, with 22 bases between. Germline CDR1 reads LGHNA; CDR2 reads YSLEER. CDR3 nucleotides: TGCGCCAGCAGCCAAGCACAGGGTACCCCCGGGAGGAGTGGCTACACCTTC. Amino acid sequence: CASSQAQGTPGRSGYTF.

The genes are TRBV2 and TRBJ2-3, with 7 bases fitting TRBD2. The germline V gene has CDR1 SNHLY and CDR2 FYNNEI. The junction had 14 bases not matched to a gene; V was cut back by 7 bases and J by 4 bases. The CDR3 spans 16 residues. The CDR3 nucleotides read TGTGCCAGCAAAAGAGAAGCGAGCGGGACTCCAGATACGCAGTATTTT. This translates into CASKREASGTPDTQYF.

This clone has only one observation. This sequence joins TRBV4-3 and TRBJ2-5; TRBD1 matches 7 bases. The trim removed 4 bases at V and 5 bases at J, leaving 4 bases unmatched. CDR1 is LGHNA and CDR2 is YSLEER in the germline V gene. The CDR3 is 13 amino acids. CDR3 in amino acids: CASSPGQLETQYF. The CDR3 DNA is TGCGCCAGCAGCCCGGGACAGCTGGAGACCCAGTACTTC.